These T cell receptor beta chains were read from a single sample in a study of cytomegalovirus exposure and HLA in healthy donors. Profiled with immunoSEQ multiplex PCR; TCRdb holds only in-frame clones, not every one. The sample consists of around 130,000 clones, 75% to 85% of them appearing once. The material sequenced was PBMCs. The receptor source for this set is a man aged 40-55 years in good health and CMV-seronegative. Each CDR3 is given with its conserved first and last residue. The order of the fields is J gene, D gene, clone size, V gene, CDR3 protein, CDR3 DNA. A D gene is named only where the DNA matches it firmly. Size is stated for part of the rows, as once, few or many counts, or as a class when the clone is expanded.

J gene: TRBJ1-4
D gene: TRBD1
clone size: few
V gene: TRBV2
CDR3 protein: CASSEATGKDEKLFF
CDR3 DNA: TGTGCCAGCAGTGAAGCGACAGGGAAGGACGAAAAACTGTTTTTT

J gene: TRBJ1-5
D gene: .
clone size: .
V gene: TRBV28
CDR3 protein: CASSPPGQYSNQPQHF
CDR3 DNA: TGTGCCAGCAGTCCCCCAGGACAGTATAGCAATCAGCCCCAGCATTTT

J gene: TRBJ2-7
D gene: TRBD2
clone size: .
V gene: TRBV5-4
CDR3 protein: CASSLDASGAYEQYF
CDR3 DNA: TGTGCCAGCAGCTTGGACGCTAGCGGGGCCTACGAGCAGTACTTC

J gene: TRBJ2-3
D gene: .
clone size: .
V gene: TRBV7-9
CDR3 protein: CASSQRGTGLTDTQYF
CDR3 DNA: TGTGCCAGCAGCCAGCGGGGGACAGGGCTCACAGATACGCAGTATTTT

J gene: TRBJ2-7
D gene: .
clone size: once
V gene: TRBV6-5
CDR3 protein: CASSEGIGASGYF
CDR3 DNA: TGTGCCAGCAGTGAAGGGATAGGAGCAAGCGGGTACTTC

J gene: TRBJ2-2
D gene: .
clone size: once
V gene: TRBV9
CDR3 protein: CASSVGSTGELFF
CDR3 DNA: TGTGCCAGCAGCGTAGGTAGCACCGGGGAGCTGTTTTTT

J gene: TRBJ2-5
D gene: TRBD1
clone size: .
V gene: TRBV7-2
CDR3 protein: CASSQDRGETQYF
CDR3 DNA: TGTGCCAGCAGCCAGGACAGGGGGGAGACCCAGTACTTC

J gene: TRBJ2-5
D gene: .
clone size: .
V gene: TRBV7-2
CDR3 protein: CASSPPPDGNSRETQYF
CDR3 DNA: TGTGCCAGCAGCCCCCCCCCGGACGGGAATTCCAGGGAGACCCAGTACTTC

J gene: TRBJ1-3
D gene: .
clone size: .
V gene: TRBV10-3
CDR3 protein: CAISEGDRISGNTIYF
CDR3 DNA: TGTGCCATCAGTGAGGGAGACAGGATCTCTGGAAACACCATATATTTT

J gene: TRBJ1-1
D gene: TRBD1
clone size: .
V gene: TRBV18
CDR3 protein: CASSRGQGDTEAFF
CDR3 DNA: TGTGCCAGCTCCCGGGGACAGGGGGACACTGAAGCTTTCTTT

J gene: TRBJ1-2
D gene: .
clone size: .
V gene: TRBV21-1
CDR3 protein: CASSTPGGSFNYGYTF
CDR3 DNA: TGTGCCAGCAGTACTCCAGGGGGGAGTTTTAACTATGGCTACACCTTC

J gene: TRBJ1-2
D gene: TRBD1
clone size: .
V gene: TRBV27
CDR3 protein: CASSRATGGLGYTF
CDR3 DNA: TGTGCCAGCAGTCGCGCCACAGGGGGCCTTGGCTACACCTTC

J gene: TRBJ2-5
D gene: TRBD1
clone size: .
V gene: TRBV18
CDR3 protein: CASSPGQGARETQYF
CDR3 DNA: TGTGCCAGCTCACCCGGACAGGGGGCAAGGGAGACCCAGTACTTC

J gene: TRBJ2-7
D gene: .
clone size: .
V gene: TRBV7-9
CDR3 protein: CASSFLDIHEQYF
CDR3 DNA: TGTGCCAGCAGCTTCCTAGATATCCACGAGCAGTACTTC

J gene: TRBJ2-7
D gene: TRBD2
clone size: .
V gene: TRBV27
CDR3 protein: CASRRGAYEQYF
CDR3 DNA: TGTGCCAGTCGGCGGGGGGCCTACGAGCAGTACTTC

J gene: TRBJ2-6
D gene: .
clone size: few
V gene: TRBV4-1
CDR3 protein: CASSQSAGTGANVLTF
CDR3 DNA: TGCGCCAGCAGCCAGTCCGCAGGGACTGGGGCCAACGTCCTGACTTTC

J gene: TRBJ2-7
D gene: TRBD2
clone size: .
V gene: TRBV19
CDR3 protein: CASSIGLAGRNEQYF
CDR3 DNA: TGTGCCAGTAGTATAGGACTAGCGGGGCGGAACGAGCAGTACTTC

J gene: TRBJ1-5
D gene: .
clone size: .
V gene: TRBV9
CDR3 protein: CASSVGSDQPQHF
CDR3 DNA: TGTGCCAGCAGCGTAGGGTCGGATCAGCCCCAGCATTTT

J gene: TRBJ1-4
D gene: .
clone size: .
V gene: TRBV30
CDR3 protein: CAWDRNEKLFF
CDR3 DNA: TGTGCCTGGGACAGGAATGAAAAACTGTTTTTT

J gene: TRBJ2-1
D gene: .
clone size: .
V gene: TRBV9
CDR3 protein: CASTPGAVGRPYNEQFF
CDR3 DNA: TGTGCCAGCACCCCAGGAGCAGTGGGGCGGCCCTACAATGAGCAGTTCTTC

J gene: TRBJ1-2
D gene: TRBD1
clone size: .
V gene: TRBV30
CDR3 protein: CAWSGDSNYGYTF
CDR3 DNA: TGTGCCTGGAGTGGGGACAGCAACTATGGCTACACCTTC

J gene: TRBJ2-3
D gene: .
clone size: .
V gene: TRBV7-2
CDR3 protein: CASSKQTRDTQYF
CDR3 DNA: TGTGCCAGCAGCAAACAAACTAGGGATACGCAGTATTTT

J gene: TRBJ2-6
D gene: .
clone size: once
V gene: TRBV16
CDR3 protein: CASSQLQGDFFSGANVLTF
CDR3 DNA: TGTGCCAGCAGCCAGCTACAGGGAGATTTTTTTTCTGGGGCCAACGTCCTGACTTTC

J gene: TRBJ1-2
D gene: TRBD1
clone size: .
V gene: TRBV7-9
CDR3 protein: CASSFPGQGRYGYTF
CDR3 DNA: TGTGCCAGCAGCTTTCCGGGACAGGGAAGATATGGCTACACCTTC

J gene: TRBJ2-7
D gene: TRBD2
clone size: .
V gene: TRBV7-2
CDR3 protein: CASSFGLARRQYF
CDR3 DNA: TGTGCCAGCAGCTTCGGACTAGCGAGGAGGCAGTACTTC

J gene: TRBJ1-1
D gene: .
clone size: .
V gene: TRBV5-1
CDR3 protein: CASSLTQEQAFF
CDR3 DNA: TGCGCCAGCAGCTTGACACAGGAACAAGCTTTCTTT

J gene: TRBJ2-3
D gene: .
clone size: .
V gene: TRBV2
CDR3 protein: CASSPERVRGPDTQYF
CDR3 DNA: TGTGCCAGCAGTCCCGAGAGGGTGCGGGGACCAGATACGCAGTATTTT

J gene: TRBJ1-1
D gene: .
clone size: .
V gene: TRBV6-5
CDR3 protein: CASSTDRNTEAFF
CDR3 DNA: TGTGCCAGCAGCACGGACAGGAACACTGAAGCTTTCTTT

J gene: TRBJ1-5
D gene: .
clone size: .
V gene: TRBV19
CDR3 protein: CASSIGGRGYHQPQHF
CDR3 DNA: TGTGCCAGTAGTATAGGCGGCCGGGGGTATCATCAGCCCCAGCATTTT

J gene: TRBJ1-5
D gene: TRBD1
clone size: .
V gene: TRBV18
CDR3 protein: CASSPDRGSNQPQHF
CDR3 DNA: TGTGCCAGCTCACCGGACAGGGGAAGCAATCAGCCCCAGCATTTT

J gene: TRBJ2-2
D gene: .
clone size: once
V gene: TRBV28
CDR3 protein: CASVAGSYTGELFF
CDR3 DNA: TGTGCCAGTGTCGCAGGGTCGTACACCGGGGAGCTGTTTTTT

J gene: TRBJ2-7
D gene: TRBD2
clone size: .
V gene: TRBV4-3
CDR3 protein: CASSRMTSGDEQYF
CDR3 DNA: TGCGCCAGCAGCCGAATGACTAGCGGGGACGAGCAGTACTTC